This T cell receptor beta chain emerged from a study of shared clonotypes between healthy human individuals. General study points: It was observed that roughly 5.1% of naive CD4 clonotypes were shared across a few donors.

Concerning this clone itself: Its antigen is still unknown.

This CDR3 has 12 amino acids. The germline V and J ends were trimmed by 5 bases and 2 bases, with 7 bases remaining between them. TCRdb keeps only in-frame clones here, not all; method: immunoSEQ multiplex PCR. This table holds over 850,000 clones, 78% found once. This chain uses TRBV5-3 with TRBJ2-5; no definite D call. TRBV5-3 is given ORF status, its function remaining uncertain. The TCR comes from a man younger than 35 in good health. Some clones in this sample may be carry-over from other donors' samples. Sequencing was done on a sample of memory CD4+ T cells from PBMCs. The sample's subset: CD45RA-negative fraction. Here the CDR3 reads CARSPPQETQYF. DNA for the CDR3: TGTGCCAGAAGTCCCCCACAAGAGACCCAGTACTTC.